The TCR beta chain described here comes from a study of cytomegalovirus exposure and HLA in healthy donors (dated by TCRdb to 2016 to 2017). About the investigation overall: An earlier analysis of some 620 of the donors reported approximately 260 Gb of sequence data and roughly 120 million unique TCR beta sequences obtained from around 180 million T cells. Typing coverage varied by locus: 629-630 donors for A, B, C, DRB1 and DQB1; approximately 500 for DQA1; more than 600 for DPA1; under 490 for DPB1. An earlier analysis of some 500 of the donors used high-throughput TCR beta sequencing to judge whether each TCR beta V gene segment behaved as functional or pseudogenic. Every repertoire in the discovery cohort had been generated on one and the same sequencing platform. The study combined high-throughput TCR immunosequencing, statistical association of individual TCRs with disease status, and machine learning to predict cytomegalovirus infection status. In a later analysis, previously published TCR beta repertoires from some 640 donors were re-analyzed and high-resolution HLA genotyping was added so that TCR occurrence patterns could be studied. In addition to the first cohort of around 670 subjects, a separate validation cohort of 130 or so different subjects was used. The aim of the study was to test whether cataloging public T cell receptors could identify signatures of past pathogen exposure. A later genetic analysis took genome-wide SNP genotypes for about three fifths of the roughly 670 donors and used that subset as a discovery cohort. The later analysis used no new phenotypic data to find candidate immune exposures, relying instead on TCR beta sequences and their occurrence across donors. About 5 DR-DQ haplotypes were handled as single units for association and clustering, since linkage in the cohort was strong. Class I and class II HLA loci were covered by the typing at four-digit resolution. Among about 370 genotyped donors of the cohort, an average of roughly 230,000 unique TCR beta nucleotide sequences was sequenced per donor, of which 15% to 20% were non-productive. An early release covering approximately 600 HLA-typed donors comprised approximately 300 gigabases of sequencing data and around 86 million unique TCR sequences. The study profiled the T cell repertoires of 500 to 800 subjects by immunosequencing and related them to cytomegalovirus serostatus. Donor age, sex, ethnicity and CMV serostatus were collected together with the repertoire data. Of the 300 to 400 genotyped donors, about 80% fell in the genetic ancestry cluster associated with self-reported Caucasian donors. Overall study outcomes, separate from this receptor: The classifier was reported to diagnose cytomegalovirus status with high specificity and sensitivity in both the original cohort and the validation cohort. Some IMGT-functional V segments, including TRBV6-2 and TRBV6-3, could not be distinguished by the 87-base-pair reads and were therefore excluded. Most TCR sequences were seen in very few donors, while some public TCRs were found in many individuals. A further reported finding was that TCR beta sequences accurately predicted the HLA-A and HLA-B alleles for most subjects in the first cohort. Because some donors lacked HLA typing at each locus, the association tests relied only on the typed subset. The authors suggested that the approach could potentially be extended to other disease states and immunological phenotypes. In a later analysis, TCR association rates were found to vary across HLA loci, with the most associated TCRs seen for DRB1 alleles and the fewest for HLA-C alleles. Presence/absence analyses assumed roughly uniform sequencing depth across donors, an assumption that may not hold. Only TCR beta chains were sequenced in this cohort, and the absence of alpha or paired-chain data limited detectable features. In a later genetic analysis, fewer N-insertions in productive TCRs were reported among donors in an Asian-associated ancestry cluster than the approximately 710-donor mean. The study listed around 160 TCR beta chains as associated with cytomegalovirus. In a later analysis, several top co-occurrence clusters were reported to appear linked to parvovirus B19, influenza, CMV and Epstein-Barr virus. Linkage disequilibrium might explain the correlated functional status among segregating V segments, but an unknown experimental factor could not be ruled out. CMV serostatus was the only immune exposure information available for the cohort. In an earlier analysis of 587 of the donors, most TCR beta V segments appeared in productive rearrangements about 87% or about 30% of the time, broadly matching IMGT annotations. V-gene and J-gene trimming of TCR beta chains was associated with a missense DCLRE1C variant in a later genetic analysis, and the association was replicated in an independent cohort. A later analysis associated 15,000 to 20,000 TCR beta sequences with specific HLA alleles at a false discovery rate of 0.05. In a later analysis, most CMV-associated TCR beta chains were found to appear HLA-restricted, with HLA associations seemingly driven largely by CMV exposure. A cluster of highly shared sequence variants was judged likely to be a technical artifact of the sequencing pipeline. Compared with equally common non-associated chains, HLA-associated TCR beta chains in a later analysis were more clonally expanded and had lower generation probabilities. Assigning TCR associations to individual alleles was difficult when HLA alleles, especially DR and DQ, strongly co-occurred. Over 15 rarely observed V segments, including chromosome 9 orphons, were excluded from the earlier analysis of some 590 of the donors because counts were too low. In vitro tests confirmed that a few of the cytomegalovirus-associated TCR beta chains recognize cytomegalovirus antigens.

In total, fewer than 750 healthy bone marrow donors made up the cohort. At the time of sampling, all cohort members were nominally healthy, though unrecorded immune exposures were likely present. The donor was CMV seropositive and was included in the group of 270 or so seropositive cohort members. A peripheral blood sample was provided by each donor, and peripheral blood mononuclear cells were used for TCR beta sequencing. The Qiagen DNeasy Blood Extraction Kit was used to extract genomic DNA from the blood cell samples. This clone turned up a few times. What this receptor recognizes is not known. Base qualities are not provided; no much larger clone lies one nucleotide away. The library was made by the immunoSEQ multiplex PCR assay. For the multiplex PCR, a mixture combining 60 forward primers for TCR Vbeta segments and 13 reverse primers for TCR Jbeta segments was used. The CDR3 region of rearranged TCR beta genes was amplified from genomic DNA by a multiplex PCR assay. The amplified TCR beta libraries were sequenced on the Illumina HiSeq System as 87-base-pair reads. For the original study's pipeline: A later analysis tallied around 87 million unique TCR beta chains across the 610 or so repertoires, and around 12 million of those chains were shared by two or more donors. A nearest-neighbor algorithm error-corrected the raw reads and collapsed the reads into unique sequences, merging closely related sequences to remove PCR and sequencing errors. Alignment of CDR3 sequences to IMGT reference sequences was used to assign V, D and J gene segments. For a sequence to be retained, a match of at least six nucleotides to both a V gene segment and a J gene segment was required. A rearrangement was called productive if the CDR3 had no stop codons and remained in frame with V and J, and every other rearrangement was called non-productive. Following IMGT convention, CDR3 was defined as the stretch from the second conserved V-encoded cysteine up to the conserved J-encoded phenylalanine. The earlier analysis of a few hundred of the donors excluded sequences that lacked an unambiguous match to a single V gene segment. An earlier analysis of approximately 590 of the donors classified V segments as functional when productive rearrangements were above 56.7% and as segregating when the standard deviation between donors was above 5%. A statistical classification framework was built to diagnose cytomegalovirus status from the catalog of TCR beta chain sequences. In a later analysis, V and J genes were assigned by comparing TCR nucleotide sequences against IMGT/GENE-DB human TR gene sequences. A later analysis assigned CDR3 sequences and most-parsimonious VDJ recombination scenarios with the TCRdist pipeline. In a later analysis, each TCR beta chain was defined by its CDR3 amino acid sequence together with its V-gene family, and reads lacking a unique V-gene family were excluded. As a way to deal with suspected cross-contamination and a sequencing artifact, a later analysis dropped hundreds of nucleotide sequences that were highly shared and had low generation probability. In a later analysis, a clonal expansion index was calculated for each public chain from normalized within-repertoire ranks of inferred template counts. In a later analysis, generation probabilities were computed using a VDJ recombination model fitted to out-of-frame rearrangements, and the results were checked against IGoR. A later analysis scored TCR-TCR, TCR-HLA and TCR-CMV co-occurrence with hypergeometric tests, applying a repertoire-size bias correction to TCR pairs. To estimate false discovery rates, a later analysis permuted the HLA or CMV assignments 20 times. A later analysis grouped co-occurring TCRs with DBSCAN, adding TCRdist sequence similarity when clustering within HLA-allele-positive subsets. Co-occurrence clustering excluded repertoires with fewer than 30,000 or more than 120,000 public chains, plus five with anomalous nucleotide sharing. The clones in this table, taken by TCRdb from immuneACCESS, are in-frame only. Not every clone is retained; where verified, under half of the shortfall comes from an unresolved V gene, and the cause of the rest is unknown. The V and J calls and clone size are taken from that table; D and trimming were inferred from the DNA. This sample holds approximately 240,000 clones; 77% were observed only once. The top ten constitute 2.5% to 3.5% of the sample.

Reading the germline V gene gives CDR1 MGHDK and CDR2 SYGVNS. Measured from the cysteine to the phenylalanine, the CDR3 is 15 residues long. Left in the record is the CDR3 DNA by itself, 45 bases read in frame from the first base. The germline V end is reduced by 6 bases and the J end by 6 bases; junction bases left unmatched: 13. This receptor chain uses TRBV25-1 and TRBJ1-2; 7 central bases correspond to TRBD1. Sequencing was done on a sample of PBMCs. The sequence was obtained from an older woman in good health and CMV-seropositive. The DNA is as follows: TGTGCCAGCAGGGGCCAACAGGGGAAAGACGATGGCTACACCTTC. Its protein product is CASRGQQGKDDGYTF.